A single sample gave rise to the 12 T cell receptor beta chains below, sequenced in a study of blood T cell repertoires in COVID-19. Clones were read by immunoSEQ multiplex PCR, and TCRdb kept only the in-frame ones, dropping some. The sample gives 60,000 to 80,000 clones, approximately 85% of which show up once; 20% to 25% is in the top ten. Sequencing input: peripheral blood. These receptors all come from a man aged 45-65 years with acute or convalescent COVID-19.

The chain is built from TRBV2 and TRBJ2-5, with 10 bases fitting TRBD2. The CDR3 is made up of 18 amino acids. The V segment lost 1 base and the J segment 5 bases; nucleotides outside the gene matches: 13. CDR1 is SNHLY, CDR2 FYNNEI, per germline. CDR3 region: CASSEGRLAGARRETQYF. The CDR3 region has the DNA TGTGCCAGCAGTGAAGGCCGACTAGCGGGTGCCCGGAGGGAGACCCAGTACTTC.

The sample holds a few counts of this clone. The chain carries TRBV5-1 and TRBJ2-3; the match to TRBD2 covers 13 bases. The CDR3 is 15 residues long. The germline V gene has CDR1 SGHRS and CDR2 YFSETQ. Germline trimming cut 4 bases from V and 7 bases from J; bases unmatched to any gene: 6. The CDR3 region has the DNA TGCGCCAGCAGCCGACTAGCGGGGGGCCCATATACGCAGTATTTT. This codes for CASSRLAGGPYTQYF.

This sequence joins TRBV11-2 and TRBJ2-7; TRBD1 might be the D (6 bases). The CDR3 has 15 amino acids. Germline CDR1 and CDR2: SGHAT and FQNNGV. The V end was cut by 1 base, the J end by 0 bases, with 10 bases between. CDR3 DNA: TGTGCCAGCAGCTTAGCGATGGACAGCTCCTACGAGCAGTACTTC. Protein: CASSLAMDSSYEQYF.

The chain uses TRBV10-3 and TRBJ1-6; the match to TRBD1 covers 7 bases. The length of the CDR3 is 15 residues. Germline-derived CDR1 and CDR2 are ENHRY and SYGVKD. V lost 1 base, J lost 5 bases, and 2 bases stayed unmatched. In nucleotides, the CDR3 is TGTGCCATCAGTGAGTACGACAGGGATAATTCACCCCTCCACTTT. Its translation: CAISEYDRDNSPLHF.

The V gene is TRBV10-3, the J gene TRBJ1-1, with D perhaps matching TRBD1 (5 bases). The CDR3 length is 13 residues. CDR1 is ENHRY, CDR2 SYGVKD, per germline. Trimming took off 6 bases at V and 1 base at J, with 9 bases between the two ends. CDR3 DNA: TGTGCCATCAGCGGAGGGGAGAACACTGAAGCTTTCTTT. Its translation: CAISGGENTEAFF.

The chain recombines TRBV27 with TRBJ1-5, with a tentative D call TRBD1 (5 bases). The germline V gene encodes CDR1 MNHEY and CDR2 SMNVEV (reference sequence). The CDR3 has 15 amino acids. Trimming left V 0 bases short and J 6 bases short, with 12 bases between. This CDR3 is CASSLSPGGTQPQHF. The CDR3 nucleotides are TGTGCCAGCAGTTTATCACCTGGGGGGACTCAGCCCCAGCATTTT.

This clone appeared once. The genes are TRBV5-1 and TRBJ2-7; D perhaps matches TRBD1 (5 bases). CDR1 and CDR2 (germline): SGHRS, YFSETQ. V lost 3 bases and J 0 bases, leaving 13 bases between the germline ends. The CDR3 is 15 amino acids. CDR3 in DNA: TGCGCCAGCAGCTCCTCAGACAGAACCTCCTACGAGCAGTACTTC. This translates into CASSSSDRTSYEQYF.

V usage is TRBV10-2 and J usage is TRBJ1-3; TRBD1 might be the D (6 bases). Germline CDR1 WSHSY, CDR2 SAAADI. Trimming left V 9 bases short and J 6 bases short, with 12 bases between. This CDR3 spans 12 amino acids. This CDR3 reads CASKGTTNTIYF. The CDR3 DNA sequence: TGCGCCAGTAAAGGGACAACAAACACCATATATTTT.

There are a few counts of this clone. The rearrangement joins TRBV4-2 to TRBJ2-1; 8 bases are shared with TRBD2. The CDR3 spans 15 residues. The germline V gene has CDR1 LGHNA and CDR2 YNFKEQ. V lost 2 bases, J lost 2 bases, and 2 bases stayed unmatched. The CDR3 DNA reads TGTGCCAGCAGCCAAACTAGCGGTACCTACAATGAGCAGTTCTTC. It specifies CASSQTSGTYNEQFF.

A single count supports this clone. This chain connects TRBV6-1 to TRBJ1-2, with D maybe TRBD1 (5 bases). Trimming left V 6 bases short and J 4 bases short, with 24 bases between. The CDR3 is made up of 17 amino acids. CDR1 is MNHNS, CDR2 SASEGT, per germline. The CDR3, as DNA: TGTGCCAGCAGGGAACGAACGGGAGGGGTTCTCCTCTATGGCTACACCTTC. This sequence encodes CASRERTGGVLLYGYTF.

The V gene is TRBV20-1, the J gene TRBJ1-2, with D possibly TRBD1 on 6 matching bases. The V gene lost 6 bases and the J gene lost 10 bases, with 12 bases spanning the gap. Germline V gene sequence: CDR1 DFQATT, CDR2 SNEGSKA (reference sequence). The CDR3 has 10 amino acids. This CDR3 is CSAPGHFYTF. In DNA, the CDR3 is TGCAGTGCCCCGGGACACTTCTACACCTTC.

The chain couples TRBV12-5 to TRBJ1-5; possible D gene TRBD1, 6 bases. Germline-derived CDR1 and CDR2 are LGHNT and FRNRAP. The CDR3 is 17 residues long. V was cut by 2 bases and J by 3 bases, with 17 bases left in between. The CDR3 reads CASGLPSPGADNQPQHF. As DNA, the CDR3 is TGTGCTAGTGGTTTGCCCTCCCCAGGGGCTGACAATCAGCCCCAGCATTTT.